These 19 T cell receptor beta chains came from one sample sequenced in a study of T cells in localized non-small cell lung cancer. Repertoires were generated with immunoSEQ multiplex PCR, while TCRdb's copy carries only in-frame clones and drops some. The sample consists of 30,000 or so clones, 88% of them appearing once. The sample here was peripheral blood, taken before any cancer treatment. These TCRs come from a female donor of 60 years or more with stage III squamous cell lung carcinoma.

The chain links TRBV13 to TRBJ2-2, with a possible D match to TRBD2 (5 bases). CDR1 and CDR2 (germline): PRHDT, FYEKMQ (reference sequence). The CDR3 loop spans 15 amino acids. Between the trimmed V and J ends, which lost 4 bases and 1 base, there was a span of 10 bases. The CDR3, as DNA: TGTGCCAGCAGCTGGACTCTCCAGAACACCGGGGAGCTGTTTTTT. Translating gives CASSWTLQNTGELFF. Based on the CDR3 plus reference TRBV13 and TRBJ2-2, the full variable domain is AAGVIQSPRHLIKEKRETATLKCYPIPRHDTVYWYQQGPGQDPQFLISFYEKMQSDKGSIPDRFSAQQFSDYHSELNMSSLELGDSALYFCASSWTLQNTGELFFGEGSRLTVL.

This clone has more than one count but fewer than ten. The chain has TRBV6-5 and TRBJ2-3; D is perhaps TRBD1 (6 bases). Germline V gives CDR1 MNHEY, CDR2 SVGAGI. Trimming took 4 bases from V and 2 from J, leaving 10 bases between them. The CDR3 is 14 residues long. CDR3 region: CASSSGQNTDTQYF. The CDR3, as DNA: TGTGCCAGCAGTTCGGGACAAAACACAGATACGCAGTATTTT.

This clone appeared a few times. DNA of the CDR3: TGTGCCAGCAGCGGGAGAACAGGGTGGGACGGGGAGCTGTTTTTT. Its translation is CASSGRTGWDGELFF. The chain combines TRBV2 with TRBJ2-2; the D call may be TRBD1 or TRBD2 (6 bases each). In germline, CDR1 is SNHLY, CDR2 FYNNEI. Trimming stripped 6 bases from V and 7 bases from J, with 18 bases between. The CDR3 length is 15 residues.

The J gene is TRBJ1-1, the V gene TRBV5-4, with D unclear. Trimming cost V 1 base and J 2 bases, with 9 bases left between them. Germline V gives CDR1 SGHNT, CDR2 YYREEE (reference sequence). The CDR3 totals 14 residues. The CDR3 DNA follows: TGTGCCAGCAGCTTGTCGGTTTATAACACTGAAGCTTTCTTT. Residues: CASSLSVYNTEAFF.

The rearrangement links TRBV28 to TRBJ1-2; D is uncertain. The germline V and J ends were trimmed by 7 bases and 8 bases, with 14 bases remaining between them. CDR3 size: 12 residues. Germline CDR1 is MDHEN and CDR2 is SYDVKM. The CDR3 DNA reads as TGTGCCAGCACCGCCAATGGAGGGGGCTACACCTTC. It specifies CASTANGGGYTF.

V and J are TRBV25-1 and TRBJ1-4, with D possibly TRBD1 on 5 matching bases. There are 14 residues in the CDR3. CDR1 and CDR2 (germline): MGHDK, SYGVNS. With 6 bases removed from V and 0 bases from J, the gap between germline ends came to 8 bases. Here the CDR3 reads CASRDSATNEKLFF. The CDR3 region has the DNA TGTGCCAGCAGAGACAGTGCAACTAATGAAAAACTGTTTTTT.

This clone has more than one count but fewer than ten. The rearrangement uses TRBV5-1 and TRBJ1-6; unclear D gene. V shed 0 bases and J shed 8 bases, with 9 bases lying between them. The CDR3 is 14 amino acids. Germline CDR1 reads SGHRS; CDR2 reads YFSETQ. The CDR3 loop reads CASSLGDTDSPLHF. CDR3 nucleotides: TGCGCCAGCAGCTTGGGGGATACCGATTCACCCCTCCACTTT.

This chain joins TRBV28 and TRBJ1-2, with D perhaps matching TRBD1 (6 bases). Germline loops: CDR1 MDHEN, CDR2 SYDVKM. V was clipped by 8 bases and J by 8 bases, with 15 bases between them. This CDR3 is 12 amino acids long. CDR3 residues: CASVNTGYGYTF. The CDR3, as DNA: TGTGCCAGCGTAAATACAGGGTACGGCTACACCTTC.

V and J are TRBV28 and TRBJ2-5, with no clear D. Germline loops: CDR1 MDHEN, CDR2 SYDVKM. CDR3 length equals 17 residues. With 4 bases removed from V and 2 bases from J, the gap between germline ends came to 20 bases. DNA of the CDR3: TGTGCCAGCAGTTCCCCTGTTGATTCCATCGCTCAAGAGACCCAGTACTTC. The encoded protein is CASSSPVDSIAQETQYF.

The chain combines TRBV7-2 with TRBJ2-5; D is uncertain. The J call may be faulty, since TRBJ2-7 better matches the DNA end. Per the germline V gene, CDR1 is SGHTA and CDR2 is FQGNSA. The CDR3 is 15 amino acids. This chain's CDR3 is CASSLVDRGPYEQYF. Here the CDR3 DNA reads TGTGCCAGCAGCTTAGTGGATAGAGGCCCCTACGAGCAGTACTTC.

The V gene is TRBV7-3, the J gene TRBJ2-1; 7 bases match TRBD2. With V trimmed by 6 bases and J by 2 bases, 4 bases remained unmatched. Germline CDR1 and CDR2: SGHTA and FQGTGA. The CDR3 has 14 residues. Here the CDR3 DNA reads TGTGCCAGCAGTCACGGGACTACCTACAATGAGCAGTTCTTC. As protein: CASSHGTTYNEQFF.

The chain uses TRBV10-2 and TRBJ2-1; TRBD1 aligns across 8 bases. Trimming took 2 bases from V and 0 from J; bases not matched to a gene: 3. The germline V gene has CDR1 WSHSY and CDR2 SAAADI. This CDR3 contains 16 residues. CDR3 nucleotide sequence: TGCGCCAGCAGTGAGCGACAGGGGTTCTCCTACAATGAGCAGTTCTTC. Residues: CASSERQGFSYNEQFF.

This clone was counted only a few times. V is TRBV2 and J is TRBJ2-5; 10 bases fit TRBD2. V was clipped by 3 bases and J by 1 base; unmatched bases: 2. From germline, CDR1 is SNHLY and CDR2 FYNNEI. The CDR3 is 15 amino acids. The CDR3 sequence: CASSDVAGGQETQYF. The CDR3 region has the DNA TGTGCCAGCAGTGACGTAGCGGGGGGCCAAGAGACCCAGTACTTC.

The V and J genes are TRBV4-3 and TRBJ1-2, with D possibly TRBD1 on 5 matching bases. The V gene lost 3 bases and the J gene lost 2 bases, with 10 bases spanning the gap. This CDR3 is built from 14 residues. The germline gives CDR1 LGHNA, CDR2 YSLEER. The CDR3, as DNA: TGCGCCAGCAGCCAGGCAGGGCGAAACTATGGCTACACCTTC. This sequence encodes CASSQAGRNYGYTF.

The chain couples TRBV5-1 to TRBJ1-6; D perhaps matches TRBD1 (5 bases). CDR1 and CDR2 from the germline V gene are SGHRS and YFSETQ. With 2 bases removed from V and 7 bases from J, the gap between germline ends came to 13 bases. The CDR3 is 15 amino acids. CDR3 DNA sequence: TGCGCCAGCAGCTTCAAGAACCGGGGGAATTCACCCCTCCACTTT. As protein: CASSFKNRGNSPLHF.

The chain combines TRBV11-3 with TRBJ2-1; 8 bases are a match to TRBD2. V lost 3 bases, J lost 2 bases, and 6 bases stayed unmatched. CDR3 size: 16 residues. Looked up from germline, CDR1 is SGHNT and CDR2 is YENEEA. CDR3 DNA sequence: TGTGCCAGCAGCTTTTTTTCAGCGGGAGCCTACAATGAGCAGTTCTTC. Translated: CASSFFSAGAYNEQFF.

The V and J genes are TRBV2 and TRBJ2-2; D call uncertain. The V gene lost 10 bases and the J gene lost 5 bases, with 11 bases spanning the gap. The CDR3 loop spans 12 amino acids. The germline V gene encodes CDR1 SNHLY and CDR2 FYNNEI. In nucleotides, the CDR3 is TGTGCCATCCGGGCGCGGACCGGGGAGCTGTTTTTT. It translates to CAIRARTGELFF.

In its sample, this clone was seen a few times. This chain uses TRBV6-1 with TRBJ2-7, with unresolved D. The CDR3 has 15 amino acids. In germline, CDR1 is MNHNS, CDR2 SASEGT. V lost 5 bases, J lost 2 bases, and 16 bases lay in between. CDR3 sequence reads: CASSRAFPETYEQYF. For the CDR3, the DNA is TGTGCCAGCAGTCGGGCTTTTCCGGAAACCTACGAGCAGTACTTC.

The chain is built from TRBV7-9 and TRBJ2-3; D is possibly TRBD1 or TRBD2 (6 bases each). Germline V lookup: CDR1 SEHNR, CDR2 FQNEAQ (reference sequence). This CDR3 contains 17 residues. Trimming removed 4 bases at V and 0 bases at J, with 17 bases between. The CDR3 loop is CASSSWGWGASTDTQYF. CDR3 in DNA: TGTGCCAGCAGCTCCTGGGGATGGGGGGCGAGCACAGATACGCAGTATTTT.